The 2 T cell receptor beta chains below come from one sample, sequenced in a study of T-cell memory formation after mild COVID-19. TCRdb processed the 5' RACE reads anew with MiXCR; each CDR3 protein has one entry. The sample consists of around 310,000 distinct CDR3 sequences, roughly 19% of them appearing once. Material: PBMCs or a T cell subset sorted from them (not recorded which). The receptors stem from a man between 18 and 29 years old who had mild COVID-19 (a few samples of this study predate the infection). Cell type and time point are not known.

This clonotype appeared a few times. This chain joins TRBV15 and TRBJ2-3, with 10 positions matching TRBD1. Germline trimming cut 5 bases from V and 3 bases from J; bases unmatched to any gene: 2. CDR1 and CDR2 from the germline V gene are LNHNV and YYDKDF (reference sequence). The CDR3 has 14 amino acids. The CDR3 region is CATSWTGGTDTQYF. In nucleotides, the CDR3 is TGTGCCACCAGCTGGACAGGGGGTACAGATACGCAGTATTTT.

The J gene is TRBJ2-5, the V gene TRBV6-6; D might be TRBD1 (7 bases). V lost 0 bases to trimming and J lost 5 bases, with 13 bases between them. CDR3 length equals 15 residues. Germline loops: CDR1 MNHNY, CDR2 SVGAGI (reference sequence). CDR3 loop: CASSYSQGGRETQYF. The DNA for the CDR3 is TGTGCCAGCAGTTACTCGCAGGGGGGCCGGGAGACCCAGTACTTC.